These 4 T cell receptor beta chains share one sample of origin, sequenced in a study of early T cells in non-severe SARS-CoV-2 infection. Each CDR3 protein is one row after TCRdb ran MiXCR on the 5' RACE reads. Of 77,000 or so distinct CDR3 sequences detected, roughly 15% appear once; the ten largest clones hold roughly 4.2%. This material consisted of whole blood, taken at baseline. The receptors stem from an adult who was a healthcare worker with PCR-confirmed SARS-CoV-2 infection or an uninfected control (not recorded which).

The gene calls are TRBV12-3 or TRBV12-4 and TRBJ2-5; D may correspond to TRBD1 or TRBD2 (7 bases each). The CDR3 runs to 14 residues. Trimming removed 6 bases from V and 2 bases from J, with 13 bases in between. The CDR3 protein is CASRLRGGQETQYF. In nucleotides, the CDR3 is TGTGCCAGCAGACTCAGGGGGGGGCAAGAGACCCAGTACTTC.

This clonotype was detected once. The chain recombines TRBV20-1 with TRBJ2-3; D call uncertain. Trimming took 7 bases from V and 5 from J, leaving 16 bases between them. The germline V gene has CDR1 DFQATT and CDR2 SNEGSKA (reference sequence). This CDR3 spans 13 amino acids. For the CDR3, the DNA is TGCAGTGATAGGGTAGAAGCCTTAGATACGCAGTATTTT. This encodes CSDRVEALDTQYF.

V usage is TRBV11-1 and J usage is TRBJ2-7; D may be TRBD1 (6 bases). Germline loops: CDR1 SGHAT, CDR2 FQDESV (reference sequence). Trimming took 5 bases from V and 2 from J, leaving 16 bases between them. This CDR3 contains 15 residues. The CDR3 nucleotides are TGTGCCAGCAGCCCCCCCGGGACAAAGACCTACGAGCAGTACTTC. It yields the protein CASSPPGTKTYEQYF. Full variable domain (outside the CDR3, taken from reference TRBV11-1 and TRBJ2-7): EAEVAQSPRYKITEKSQAVAFWCDPISGHATLYWYRQILGQGPELLVQFQDESVVDDSQLPKDRFSAERLKGVDSTLKIQPAELGDSAMYLCASSPPGTKTYEQYFGPGTRLTVT.

A few counts support this clonotype. This chain links TRBV27 with TRBJ1-3; D ambiguous. There are 15 residues in the CDR3. Germline assignment: CDR1 MNHEY and CDR2 SMNVEV (reference sequence). Between the trimmed V and J ends, which lost 0 bases and 3 bases, there was a span of 9 bases. For the CDR3, the DNA is TGTGCCAGCAGTTTATCAGGGTCGTTTGGAAACACCATATATTTT. This codes for CASSLSGSFGNTIYF.